One sample yielded the 32 T cell receptor beta chains listed below, sequenced in a study of CD8+ T cells in alopecia areata. In each case, RNA was isolated and then reverse transcribed into cDNA as the sequencing template. The assay was immunoSEQ multiplex PCR, and TCRdb's table has in-frame clones only and misses some. There are about 120,000 clones in the sample, none observed a single time. The source material was lesional skin. The source of these receptors is a C3H/HeJ mouse with alopecia areata. This strain's MHC haplotype is H2-k.

This clone was detected a few times. Any gene name here is a mouse gene name. The read terminates 4 residues before the CDR3 end, so the remaining end is supplied by the germline J gene. The chain employs TRBV16 and TRBJ2-1; 8 nucleotides match TRBD2. The germline V gene encodes CDR1 SGHSA and CDR2 FRNQAP. The junction had 24 bases not matched to a gene; V was cut back by 5 bases and J by 3 bases. The CDR3 loop spans 21 amino acids. This chain's CDR3 is CASSRVDRTLTGGVVYAEQFF. The sequenced CDR3 bases are TGTGCAAGCAGCCGCGTTGACAGAACTCTCACTGGGGGTGTCGTCTATGCT.

This clone was detected a few times. The genes are named according to mouse. With the read ending 4 residues before the CDR3 end, the germline J gene is used to fill in that end. The chain combines TRBV1 with TRBJ2-7; D uncertain. V lost 7 bases and J 0 bases, leaving 4 bases between the germline ends. The CDR3 spans 11 residues. Germline assignment: CDR1 NSQYPW and CDR2 LRSPGD (reference sequence). The DNA read from the CDR3 is TGCACCTGCACCAGCTCCTAT. This encodes CTCTSSY. The entire CDR3 sequence reads CTCTSSYEQYF.

Comments on this clone: Gene names and germline match the mouse. The read ends 4 residues before the CDR3 terminus; that terminus is restored from the germline J gene. The V call is TRBV13-3, the J call TRBJ2-5, with 10 bases lining up with TRBD1. The V gene's germline CDR1 is NNHDY and CDR2 SYVADS. This CDR3 has 13 amino acids. The CDR3 DNA, read in part, is TGTGCCAGCGAAGGACAGGGGGGAGAC. Protein sequence: CASEGQGGD. The CDR3 in its entirety is CASEGQGGDTQYF.

About this clone: Gene names follow the mouse nomenclature. The sequence runs out 4 residues before the end of the CDR3; the remainder is reconstructed from the germline J gene. The rearrangement links TRBV19 to TRBJ2-7; 10 bases match TRBD2. The CDR3 consists of 14 residues. The germline V gene encodes CDR1 FNHDT and CDR2 SITEND (reference sequence). The CDR3 sequence is CASSSGGARNEQYF. Incomplete CDR3 DNA: TGTGCCAGCAGCTCTGGGGGGGCGCGGAAT.

On this clone itself: Here the gene names and germline are mouse. The read falls 4 residues short of the CDR3 end, and the missing part is taken from the germline J gene. J is TRBJ2-3 and V is TRBV1; D is ambiguous. Germline V gives CDR1 NSQYPW, CDR2 LRSPGD (reference sequence). V gave up 3 bases and J gave up 0 bases, with 10 bases separating them. The CDR3 totals 15 residues. CDR3 sequence reads: CTCSASTTSAETLYF. The CDR3 DNA, read in part, is TGCACCTGCAGTGCCTCGACAACTAGTGCAGAA.

This clone showed up many times. Gene names and germline match the mouse. The read ends 4 residues before the CDR3 terminus; that terminus is restored from the germline J gene. This rearrangement joins TRBV13-3 to TRBJ2-3; D is perhaps TRBD1 (6 bases). This CDR3 is 13 amino acids long. Trimming took off 5 bases at V and 4 bases at J, with 11 bases between the two ends. Germline CDR1 is NNHDY and CDR2 is SYVADS. CDR3 DNA, as far as it was read: TGTGCCAGCAGGCCCACAGGGTCAGAA. This translates into CASRPTGSE. The entire CDR3 sequence reads CASRPTGSETLYF.

This clone was seen a handful of times. Gene and germline names: mouse. The read finishes 4 residues shy of the CDR3 end, and the germline J gene is used to complete it. The chain couples TRBV1 to TRBJ1-4; D might be TRBD1 (6 bases). The germline V gene encodes CDR1 NSQYPW and CDR2 LRSPGD (reference sequence). CDR3 length equals 14 residues. V shed 6 bases and J shed 2 bases, with 10 bases lying between them. CDR3 in amino acids: CTCSRGQSNERLFF. The DNA read from the CDR3 is TGCACCTGCAGCCGGGGACAATCCAACGAA. The variable domain in full, completed from reference TRBV1 and TRBJ1-4, reads VTLLEQNPRWRLVPRGQAVNLRCILKNSQYPWMSWYQQDLQKQLQWLFTLRSPGDKEVKSLPGADYLATRVTDTELRLQVANMSQGRTLYCTCSRGQSNERLFFGHGTKLSVL.

For this clone: Any gene name here is a mouse gene name. The read ends 4 residues early relative to the CDR3; the germline J gene fills the gap. The chain has TRBV17 and TRBJ2-3; weak D call: TRBD2 (7 bases). V gave up 0 bases and J gave up 0 bases, with 7 bases separating them. CDR3 length equals 15 residues. Germline CDR1 is MNHDT and CDR2 is YYDKIL. This CDR3 is CASSREGGSAETLYF. The DNA read from the CDR3 is TGTGCTAGCAGTAGAGAGGGGGGCAGTGCAGAA. Drawing the rest from reference TRBV17 and TRBJ2-3, the complete variable domain is DTTVKQNPRYKLARVGKPVNLICSQTMNHDTMYWYQKKPNQAPKLLLFYYDKILNREADTFEKFQSSRPNNSFCSLYIGSAGLEYSAMYLCASSREGGSAETLYFGSGTRLTVL.

On this clone: Gene names are the mouse ones. From the germline J gene comes the end of the CDR3, since the read stops 4 residues before it. The rearrangement joins TRBV19 to TRBJ2-1; TRBD1 agrees at 10 bases. Germline lookup yields CDR1 FNHDT and CDR2 SITEND (reference sequence). V was clipped by 0 bases and J by 3 bases; unmatched bases: 3. The CDR3 contains 16 residues. Partial CDR3 DNA: TGTGCCAGCAGTATAGCCGGGACAGGGGTCTATGCT. Its translation: CASSIAGTGVYA. The full CDR3 sequence reads CASSIAGTGVYAEQFF.

Many counts were recorded for this clone. Genes and germline are mouse. The read terminates 4 residues before the CDR3 end, so the remaining end is supplied by the germline J gene. The chain has TRBV13-3 and TRBJ2-7, with 10 bases identical to TRBD2. The J segment lost 3 bases and the V segment lost 6 bases, leaving 6 bases of the junction unmatched. Germline CDR1 NNHDY, CDR2 SYVADS. The CDR3 is 14 amino acids. CDR3 protein: CASTGLGALYEQYF. The DNA read from the CDR3 is TGTGCCAGCACCGGACTGGGGGCTCTCTAT.

A few counts support this clone. The germline and genes are mouse ones. The sequence runs out 4 residues before the end of the CDR3; the remainder is reconstructed from the germline J gene. V and J are TRBV13-3 and TRBJ2-3; 7 positions match TRBD1. In germline, CDR1 is NNHDY, CDR2 SYVADS. The CDR3 is made up of 15 amino acids. V gave up 3 bases and J gave up 0 bases; unmatched junction bases: 4. CDR3 amino acids: CASSVTGFSAETLYF. CDR3 DNA (partial): TGTGCCAGCAGTGTGACAGGGTTTAGTGCAGAA.

This clone was seen only a few times. The germline and genes are mouse ones. The sequence runs out 4 residues before the end of the CDR3; the remainder is reconstructed from the germline J gene. This chain links TRBV1 with TRBJ2-1; TRBD1 matches at 7 bases. This CDR3 is built from 14 residues. V lost 5 bases to trimming and J lost 3 bases; unmatched junction nucleotides: 4. CDR1 NSQYPW and CDR2 LRSPGD come from the germline V gene (reference sequence). The CDR3 sequence is CTCSTTGSYAEQFF. The CDR3 bases that were read are TGCACCTGCAGTACGACAGGGAGCTATGCT.

This clone appeared a few times. The translated DNA and TCRdb's protein are not identical at residue 14; the protein here was translated from the DNA. Genes here carry mouse names. The part of the CDR3 DNA that was read is TGTGCCAGCAGTATCGGGACAGGGGATCCCTATAATTCGCCC. Translation: CASSIGTGDPYNSP. The full CDR3 sequence reads CASSIGTGDPYNSPLYF. The chain combines TRBV19 with TRBJ1-6; 10 positions match TRBD1. Read coverage stops 3 residues before the CDR3 terminus; the germline J gene supplies the remainder. TRBJ1-6 is placed among ORFs of uncertain function. Germline V gives CDR1 FNHDT, CDR2 SITEND (reference sequence). The length of the CDR3 is 17 residues. V gave up 2 bases and J gave up 2 bases; unmatched junction bases: 4.

This clone showed up many times. Germline and genes here are mouse. The read is 4 residues too short to cover the CDR3 end, so that end is filled in from the germline J gene. The J gene is TRBJ2-1, the V gene TRBV13-3, with 8 bases aligning to TRBD1. Germline V gene lookup returns CDR1 NNHDY and CDR2 SYVADS. Trimming cost V 1 base and J 2 bases; bases outside gene matches: 5. The CDR3 loop spans 16 amino acids. The part of the CDR3 DNA that was read is TGTGCCAGCAGTGATTTGGGACAGGCCCACTATGCT. Its protein is CASSDLGQAHYA. The entire CDR3 is CASSDLGQAHYAEQFF.

Of note for this clone: Gene and germline names: mouse. The CDR3 extends 4 residues past the end of the read, so its final part is completed from the germline J gene. The rearrangement links TRBV13-3 to TRBJ2-3; 10 positions agree with TRBD2. This CDR3 is 14 amino acids long. The ends lost 8 bases at V and 1 base at J; junction bases unmatched: 4. Germline CDR1 NNHDY, CDR2 SYVADS. The sequenced CDR3 bases are TGTGCCAGAGACTGGGGGGAAGGTGCAGAA. Translated: CARDWGEGAE. The full CDR3 protein reads CARDWGEGAETLYF.

In this sample, this clone turned up a few times. Genes here carry mouse names. The read stops 4 residues short of the end of the CDR3; the missing end is completed from the germline J gene. The chain uses TRBV1 and TRBJ2-1; 8 positions agree with TRBD1. The CDR3 covers 13 residues. CDR1 and CDR2 from the germline V gene are NSQYPW and LRSPGD (reference sequence). The CDR3 region is CTCKTGEEAEQFF. CDR3 DNA (partial): TGCACCTGCAAGACAGGGGAGGAGGCT.

With regard to this clone: The gene names here belong to mouse. The observed sequence ends 4 residues before the CDR3 terminus, with the missing tail filled in from the germline J gene. The chain uses TRBV13-1 and TRBJ2-7; 9 nucleotides match TRBD1. CDR1 and CDR2 (germline): NSHNY, SYGAGN. This CDR3 is 15 amino acids long. The DNA read from the CDR3 is TGTGCCAGCAGTGATGCCGGGACAGGGTTATAT. Protein sequence: CASSDAGTGLY. In full, the CDR3 is CASSDAGTGLYEQYF.

This clone was counted at least ten times. Gene labels here are mouse ones. Read sequence stops 4 residues before the CDR3 end, and the germline J gene provides the missing end. The same CDR3 can be traced to other DNA sequences in this sample. V usage is TRBV13-3 and J usage is TRBJ2-2; TRBD1 matches at 8 bases. The germline V gene encodes CDR1 NNHDY and CDR2 SYVADS. CDR3 length: 17 residues. The V and J ends lost 2 bases and 2 bases, in that order; junction bases with no gene match: 8. The CDR3 sequence is CASSDPGTGGNTGQLYF. The CDR3 DNA, read in part, is TGTGCCAGCAGTGACCCCGGGACAGGAGGGAACACCGGG.

About this clone itself: The gene symbols are mouse symbols. The read gets to within 4 residues of the CDR3 end, and the germline J gene fills in the rest. The chain employs TRBV19 and TRBJ2-7, with D unclear. The CDR3 runs to 11 residues. Trimming left V 6 bases short and J 3 bases short, with 7 bases between. The germline CDR1 and CDR2 sequences are FNHDT and SITEND (reference sequence). CDR3 amino acids: CASTDNYEQYF. CDR3 DNA, as far as it was read: TGTGCCAGCACCGACAACTAT. Full variable domain (outside the CDR3, taken from reference TRBV19 and TRBJ2-7): GGIITQTPKFLIGQEGQKLTLKCQQNFNHDTMYWYRQDSGKGLRLIYYSITENDLQKGDLSEGYDASREKKSSFSLTVTSAQKNEMAVFLCASTDNYEQYFGPGTRLTVL.

Remarks on this clone: Any gene name here is a mouse gene name. The DNA ends 4 residues before the CDR3 does, and the rest of the CDR3 is filled in from the germline J gene. The genes are TRBV13-2 and TRBJ2-1; 12 positions match TRBD2. Germline V CDR1 and CDR2: NNHNN, SYGAGS (reference sequence). The CDR3 extends over 16 amino acids. With V trimmed by 3 bases and J by 3 bases, 4 bases remained unmatched. CDR3 sequence: CASGAGTGGSYAEQFF. The CDR3 DNA, read in part, is TGTGCCAGCGGTGCCGGGACTGGGGGGTCCTATGCT.

As concerns this clone: Gene labels here are mouse ones. The CDR3 extends 4 residues past the end of the read, so its final part is completed from the germline J gene. The chain recombines TRBV13-3 with TRBJ1-1; TRBD1 matches at 8 bases. Germline lookup yields CDR1 NNHDY and CDR2 SYVADS. CDR3 length: 12 residues. The CDR3 sequence: CASSSQGAEVFF. The part of the CDR3 DNA that was read is TGTGCCAGCAGTTCACAGGGGGCA.

This clone was recorded a few times. The genes are named according to mouse. The sequenced fragment ends 4 residues before the CDR3 boundary, so the rest is inferred from the germline J gene. This chain links TRBV1 with TRBJ1-4; maybe TRBD1 (5 bases). The V and J ends lost 0 bases and 3 bases respectively, with 11 bases between them. Germline-derived CDR1 and CDR2 are NSQYPW and LRSPGD (reference sequence). The CDR3 is 16 residues long. CDR3 bases read: TGCACCTGCAGTGCAGACAGGACAAAAACCAACGAA. Encoded protein: CTCSADRTKTNE. In full, the CDR3 reads CTCSADRTKTNERLFF.

Note on this clone: At residue 12, TCRdb's protein is not the same as the translated DNA, so the protein here was read from the DNA. Gene and germline names: mouse. The DNA ends 3 residues before the CDR3 does, and the rest of the CDR3 is filled in from the germline J gene. The chain joins TRBV13-1 to TRBJ1-3; possible D gene TRBD1, 6 bases. The CDR3 is 15 residues long. Per the germline V gene, CDR1 is NSHNY and CDR2 is SYGAGN. V lost 5 bases to trimming and J lost 0 bases, with 12 bases between them. The CDR3 spells CASREGQNSGNTLYF. The covered CDR3 bases are TGTGCCAGCAGGGAGGGACAAAATTCTGGAAATACG.

This clone was detected a few times. There is a difference at residue 12 between the TCRdb protein and the DNA translation, so the protein given here was translated from the DNA. Mouse gene names and germline throughout. The sequenced part of the CDR3 DNA is TGTGCCAGCAGTCTCCAGGGAACTTCTGGAAATACG. Protein: CASSLQGTSGNT. The full CDR3 sequence reads CASSLQGTSGNTLYF. This sequence joins TRBV13-3 and TRBJ1-3; D might be TRBD1 (5 bases). The CDR3 end falls 3 residues outside the read, so it is completed with the germline J gene. CDR3 length: 15 residues. Trimming left V 4 bases short and J 0 bases short, with 11 bases between. Germline V gene data show CDR1 as NNHDY and CDR2 as SYVADS. Together with reference TRBV13-3 and TRBJ1-3, the CDR3 gives the full variable domain: EAAVTQSPRSKVAVTGGKVTLSCHQTNNHDYMYWYRQDTGHGLRLIHYSYVADSTEKGDIPDGYKASRPSQENFSLILELASLSQTAVYFCASSLQGTSGNTLYFGEGSRLIVV.

This clone was observed many times. Gene names and germline refer to mouse. The CDR3 end falls 4 residues outside the read, so it is completed with the germline J gene. This chain joins TRBV13-3 and TRBJ2-1; tentative D call: TRBD1 (6 bases). V lost 7 bases and J lost 1, with 9 bases in between. Germline V gives CDR1 NNHDY, CDR2 SYVADS. This CDR3 comprises 13 residues. CDR3 sequence: CASARGNYAEQFF. CDR3 DNA (partial): TGTGCCAGCGCGAGGGGGAACTATGCT.

On this clone itself: Gene names are mouse gene names. The read terminates 4 residues ahead of where the CDR3 ends, so the germline J gene completes it. The V call is TRBV1, the J call TRBJ2-7; TRBD2 aligns across 8 bases. This CDR3 region has 16 residues. Per germline, CDR1 NSQYPW and CDR2 LRSPGD (reference sequence). The trim removed 1 base at V and 2 bases at J, leaving 7 bases unmatched. The CDR3 is CTCSAATGAAPYEQYF. Partial CDR3 DNA: TGCACCTGCAGTGCAGCGACTGGGGCCGCCCCCTAT. Variable domain in full (rest from reference TRBV1 and TRBJ2-7): VTLLEQNPRWRLVPRGQAVNLRCILKNSQYPWMSWYQQDLQKQLQWLFTLRSPGDKEVKSLPGADYLATRVTDTELRLQVANMSQGRTLYCTCSAATGAAPYEQYFGPGTRLTVL.

In regard to this clone: Gene names are mouse gene names. The read falls 4 residues short of the CDR3 end, and the missing part is taken from the germline J gene. The chain has TRBV13-3 and TRBJ1-1, with 9 bases that match TRBD1. The CDR3 length is 13 residues. Germline CDR1 NNHDY, CDR2 SYVADS. The chain's CDR3 is CASSPTDRGEVFF. The CDR3 bases that were read are TGTGCCAGCAGTCCCACGGACAGGGGA.

This clone was observed at least ten times. Here the gene names and germline are mouse. The sequenced fragment ends 4 residues before the CDR3 boundary, so the rest is inferred from the germline J gene. V and J are TRBV5 and TRBJ2-1; 11 bases map to TRBD2. Germline CDR1 is LGHNA and CDR2 is YNLKQL (reference sequence). The ends lost 4 bases at V and 1 base at J; junction bases unmatched: 3. The CDR3 contains 16 residues. The CDR3 loop reads CASSPDWGGNYAEQFF. The part of the CDR3 DNA that was read is TGTGCCAGCAGCCCCGACTGGGGGGGGAACTATGCT.

This clone has only a few counts. Genes and germline come from the mouse. The read ends 4 residues early relative to the CDR3; the germline J gene fills the gap. This chain joins TRBV19 and TRBJ1-4; TRBD1 matches 12 bases. V shed 4 bases and J 5 bases; nucleotides not matched to a gene: 3. Germline V gives CDR1 FNHDT, CDR2 SITEND (reference sequence). The CDR3 has 15 amino acids. The sequenced part of the CDR3 DNA is TGTGCCAGCAGTCCGGGACAGGGGGCGAACGAA. Amino acid sequence: CASSPGQGANE. Given in full, the CDR3 is CASSPGQGANERLFF.

This clone has ten or more counts. The genes and germline here are from mouse. The read gets to within 4 residues of the CDR3 end, and the germline J gene fills in the rest. The J gene is TRBJ1-1, the V gene TRBV13-3; tentatively, D is TRBD1 (5 bases). The CDR3 runs 13 residues. Looked up from germline, CDR1 is NNHDY and CDR2 is SYVADS. The CDR3 DNA, read in part, is TGTGCCAGCAGTGAACCGGGGACTCTA. This encodes CASSEPGTL. The entire CDR3 is CASSEPGTLEVFF.

Turning to this clone: Mouse gene names and germline throughout. The CDR3 end falls 4 residues outside the read, so it is completed with the germline J gene. The chain joins TRBV19 to TRBJ1-4; maybe TRBD1 (6 bases). Germline V CDR1 and CDR2: FNHDT, SITEND (reference sequence). This CDR3 spans 15 amino acids. The V gene lost 4 bases and the J gene lost 3 bases, with 13 bases spanning the gap. CDR3 residues: CASSPGQYTNERLFF. The sequenced part of the CDR3 DNA is TGTGCCAGCAGTCCCGGACAGTATACCAACGAA.

This clone was recorded a few times. TCRdb's protein does not match the DNA translation at residue 15; the protein provided is translated from the DNA. All gene names here are mouse names. The CDR3 end lies 3 residues beyond the end of the read and is filled in from the germline J gene. The chain has TRBV13-3 and TRBJ1-6; weak D call: TRBD1 (6 bases). TRBJ1-6 has ORF status, its function being uncertain. Germline loops: CDR1 NNHDY, CDR2 SYVADS. This CDR3 contains 18 residues. The V end was cut by 0 bases, the J end by 0 bases, with 13 bases between. The CDR3 bases that were read are TGTGCCAGCAGTGATGGGGGGGCCCCCAATTCCTATAATTCGCCC. Amino acids: CASSDGGAPNSYNSP. The CDR3 in full is CASSDGGAPNSYNSPLYF.